The 28 T cell receptor beta chains below were found in one sample sequenced in a study of control samples from healthy donors and cancer patients (TCRdb year 2020). Libraries came from the immunoSEQ multiplex PCR assay. Entries here come from immuneACCESS through TCRdb and include only in-frame sequences with V and J called. Some clones fail to appear in such tables; in the studies checked, an unresolved V gene covers under half of the shortfall, and the cause of the remainder is unknown. The sample table records approximately 150,000 clones; about 90% of these occur just once. 5.5% to 7.5% of the sample comes from the top ten. The sample was blood. All receptors come from a man aged 18 to 29 in good health.

The chain couples TRBV27 to TRBJ1-2; tentative D call: TRBD1 (6 bases). From germline, CDR1 is MNHEY and CDR2 SMNVEV (reference sequence). The CDR3 has 14 amino acids. The ends were cut back, 4 bases at V and 4 bases at J, with 13 bases in the middle. CDR3 loop: CASSSTQGRYGYTF. In DNA, the CDR3 is TGTGCCAGCAGTTCTACACAGGGCCGCTATGGCTACACCTTC.

The J gene is TRBJ2-7, the V gene TRBV5-1; 7 bases agree with TRBD1. The germline CDR1 and CDR2 sequences are SGHRS and YFSETQ. Trimming took 3 bases from V and 2 from J; bases not matched to a gene: 11. This CDR3 has 16 residues. The CDR3 bases are TGCGCCAGCAGCTCCGTCTTCACCGGGACAGCCTACGAGCAGTACTTC. Translation: CASSSVFTGTAYEQYF.

V is TRBV6-5 and J is TRBJ1-6; 8 bases agree with TRBD1. Germline V gives CDR1 MNHEY, CDR2 SVGAGI. CDR3 length: 15 amino acids. V lost 5 bases, J lost 6 bases, and 6 bases stayed unmatched. CDR3 residues: CASSPRTGFNSPLHF. The CDR3 DNA follows: TGTGCCAGCAGTCCTAGGACAGGGTTTAATTCACCCCTCCACTTT.

The chain's CDR3 is CASSQDRGGHEKLFF. CDR3 sequence (DNA): TGTGCCAGCAGCCAAGACAGGGGAGGGCATGAAAAACTGTTTTTT. The chain links TRBV4-2 to TRBJ1-4; D is possibly TRBD1 (6 bases). The V gene's germline CDR1 is LGHNA and CDR2 YNFKEQ. The CDR3 contains 15 residues. V lost 0 bases to trimming and J lost 6 bases, with 11 bases between them.

V and J are TRBV11-2 and TRBJ1-1; D may be TRBD1 (6 bases). Germline values: CDR1 SGHAT, CDR2 FQNNGV. Trimming stripped 2 bases from V and 1 base from J, with 11 bases between. The CDR3 covers 15 residues. The CDR3 bases are TGTGCCAGCAGCTTACGAGGGGGAGGGAACACTGAAGCTTTCTTT. Translating gives CASSLRGGGNTEAFF.

This clone was detected once. The J gene is TRBJ1-6, the V gene TRBV27; 7 bases are shared with TRBD1. Trimming at V came to 7 bases and at J to 10 bases, leaving 7 bases not matched to a gene. The CDR3 contains 13 residues. Germline V gene sequence: CDR1 MNHEY, CDR2 SMNVEV (reference sequence). CDR3 nucleotide sequence: TGTGCCAGCACGACAGGGTCAATGTCACCCCTCCACTTT. This encodes CASTTGSMSPLHF.

This clone appeared a few times. The chain is built from TRBV10-3 and TRBJ1-4; the match to TRBD1 covers 7 bases. Per the germline V gene, CDR1 is ENHRY and CDR2 is SYGVKD. V dropped 10 bases and J dropped 4; count of bases not matched to a gene: 9. This CDR3 spans 14 amino acids. CDR3: CATPRGQINEKLFF. CDR3 DNA: TGTGCCACACCTCGGGGACAGATTAATGAAAAACTGTTTTTT.

The rearrangement joins TRBV7-9 to TRBJ2-3; D gene unclear. This CDR3 comprises 16 residues. Between the trimmed V and J ends, which lost 2 bases and 0 bases, there was a span of 12 bases. Germline loops: CDR1 SEHNR, CDR2 FQNEAQ (reference sequence). The CDR3 loop is CASSLMSQDSTDTQYF. The DNA of the CDR3 is TGTGCCAGCAGCTTAATGTCGCAGGACAGCACAGATACGCAGTATTTT.

The J gene is TRBJ1-3, the V gene TRBV5-1; a possible D gene is TRBD1 (5 bases). Germline V lookup: CDR1 SGHRS, CDR2 YFSETQ. V was shortened by 0 bases and J by 1 base, with 14 bases between the two germline ends. The CDR3 is 17 amino acids. Written as DNA, the CDR3 is TGCGCCAGCAGCTTGGAGGGGACCGGGTGGTCTGGAAACACCATATATTTT. This gives the protein CASSLEGTGWSGNTIYF.

The CDR3 region is CAISESGVGTEAFF. CDR3 coding DNA: TGTGCCATCAGTGAGTCAGGGGTGGGCACTGAAGCTTTCTTT. This rearrangement joins TRBV10-3 to TRBJ1-1, with a tentative D call TRBD1 (5 bases). Between the trimmed V and J ends, which lost 0 bases and 4 bases, there was a span of 9 bases. Germline CDR1 is ENHRY and CDR2 is SYGVKD. This CDR3 spans 14 amino acids.

V is TRBV27 and J is TRBJ2-3, with D unclear. The germline gives CDR1 MNHEY, CDR2 SMNVEV (reference sequence). The CDR3 is 14 amino acids. V lost 4 bases and J lost 2, with 10 bases in between. Written as DNA, the CDR3 is TGTGCCAGCAGTTCCTCCTTCGCCACAGATACGCAGTATTTT. Protein product: CASSSSFATDTQYF.

This chain uses TRBV9 with TRBJ1-3, with no clear D. Germline values: CDR1 SGDLS, CDR2 YYNGEE. V lost 0 bases and J lost 7, with 11 bases in between. The CDR3 has 14 residues. CDR3 DNA: TGTGCCAGCAGCGTAGCTGAACGAATTAACACCATATATTTT. It yields the protein CASSVAERINTIYF. Together with reference TRBV9 and TRBJ1-3, the CDR3 gives the full variable domain: DSGVTQTPKHLITATGQRVTLRCSPRSGDLSVYWYQQSLDQGLQFLIQYYNGEERAKGNILERFSAQQFPDLHSELNLSSLELGDSALYFCASSVAERINTIYFGEGSWLTVV.

The J gene is TRBJ1-2, the V gene TRBV4-1; unclear D gene. Trimming left V 2 bases short and J 4 bases short, with 8 bases between. The length of the CDR3 is 13 residues. CDR1 and CDR2 (germline): MGHRA, YSYEKL. CDR3 residues: CASSQQISYGYTF. The CDR3 DNA reads TGCGCCAGCAGCCAACAGATTTCCTATGGCTACACCTTC.

The chain links TRBV18 to TRBJ2-1; TRBD2 matches 7 bases. Trimming removed 3 bases from V and 5 bases from J; junction bases left unmatched: 7. Germline V gene sequence: CDR1 KGHSH, CDR2 LQKENI. The CDR3 has 15 amino acids. CDR3 in amino acids: CASSPLPGLHNEQFF. The CDR3 DNA is TGTGCCAGCTCACCCTTGCCGGGACTACACAATGAGCAGTTCTTC. The whole variable domain, filled in from reference TRBV18 and TRBJ2-1, reads NAGVMQNPRHLVRRRGQEARLRCSPMKGHSHVYWYRQLPEEGLKFMVYLQKENIIDESGMPKERFSAEFPKEGPSILRIQQVVRGDSAAYFCASSPLPGLHNEQFFGPGTRLTVL.

The chain combines TRBV19 with TRBJ1-2, with D possibly matching TRBD1 (6 bases). Germline V gene sequence: CDR1 LNHDA, CDR2 SQIVND (reference sequence). The V and J ends lost 4 bases and 2 bases respectively, with 17 bases between them. This CDR3 has 16 amino acids. DNA of the CDR3: TGTGCCAGTAGTACGTGGGGGGCGAACTGGAACTATGGCTACACCTTC. The encoded protein is CASSTWGANWNYGYTF.

The rearrangement links TRBV11-2 to TRBJ1-5; D possibly corresponds to TRBD1 (5 bases). The CDR3 sequence is 13 residues long. Germline V gene lookup returns CDR1 SGHAT and CDR2 FQNNGV. V dropped 4 bases and J dropped 5 bases, with 9 bases sitting between them. DNA for the CDR3: TGTGCCAGCAGCTCGCAGGGAGATCAGCCCCAGCATTTT. The encoded protein is CASSSQGDQPQHF.

The chain recombines TRBV7-2 with TRBJ2-1; perhaps TRBD1 as D (6 bases). The V gene lost 5 bases and the J gene lost 9 bases, with 17 bases spanning the gap. Germline V gene sequence: CDR1 SGHTA, CDR2 FQGNSA. This CDR3 is 14 amino acids long. The chain's CDR3 is CASSPEGEGSEQFF. The CDR3 DNA is TGTGCCAGCAGCCCCGAGGGGGAAGGGAGTGAGCAGTTCTTC. Filled out from reference TRBV7-2 and TRBJ2-1, the complete variable domain reads GAGVSQSPSNKVTEKGKDVELRCDPISGHTALYWYRQSLGQGLEFLIYFQGNSAPDKSGLPSDRFSAERTGGSVSTLTIQRTQQEDSAVYLCASSPEGEGSEQFFGPGTRLTVL.

This chain's CDR3 is CASSPEGGRSYEQYF. The CDR3 nucleotides are TGTGCCAGCAGCCCCGAGGGGGGACGAAGCTACGAGCAGTACTTC. The chain employs TRBV3-1 (or the pseudogene TRBV3-2) and TRBJ2-7; D is possibly TRBD1 or TRBD2 (6 bases each). Germline V gene data show CDR1 as LGHDT and CDR2 as YNNKEL (reference sequence). This CDR3 is built from 15 residues. V was cut by 4 bases and J by 3 bases, with 16 bases left in between.

The rearrangement joins TRBV30 to TRBJ1-6; 7 bases are shared with TRBD1. From germline, CDR1 is GTSNPN and CDR2 SVGIG (reference sequence). This CDR3 is built from 15 residues. Trimming cost V 5 bases and J 7 bases; bases outside gene matches: 11. The CDR3 here is CAWGRRDSSNSPLHF. The CDR3 region has the DNA TGTGCCTGGGGCCGCAGGGACAGCAGCAATTCACCCCTCCACTTT.

In DNA form, the CDR3 reads TGTGCCAGCAGCTTATCTAGCGGGGGGGCCGGAGACTACGAGCAGTACTTC. The encoded protein is CASSLSSGGAGDYEQYF. The genes are TRBV7-6 and TRBJ2-7; TRBD2 agrees at 12 bases. From germline, CDR1 is SGHVS and CDR2 FNYEAQ. J lost 3 bases, V lost 2 bases, and 8 bases had no gene match. CDR3 length: 17 amino acids.

This sequence joins TRBV11-3 and TRBJ2-2, with 8 bases fitting TRBD1. V lost 4 bases to trimming and J lost 2 bases; unmatched junction nucleotides: 3. Germline CDR1 and CDR2: SGHNT and YENEEA. This CDR3 comprises 15 residues. For the CDR3, the DNA is TGTGCCAGCAGCTCAGACAGGGGTAACACCGGGGAGCTGTTTTTT. Its translation: CASSSDRGNTGELFF.

Turning to this clone: Other DNA sequences of this sample code for an identical CDR3. The J gene is TRBJ2-4, the V gene TRBV3-1 (or the pseudogene TRBV3-2); 8 bases agree with TRBD2. The CDR3 loop spans 17 amino acids. Trimming cost V 6 bases and J 7 bases; bases outside gene matches: 17. CDR1 LGHDT and CDR2 YNNKEL come from the germline V gene (reference sequence). The CDR3 DNA is TGTGCCAGCAGTCAATTCCCCCTCGGGGGGGCCCGGAACATTCAGTACTTC. This sequence encodes CASSQFPLGGARNIQYF.

The V gene is TRBV10-3, the J gene TRBJ2-7; possibly TRBD2 for D (6 bases). V shed 3 bases and J shed 1 base, with 7 bases lying between them. Germline V gives CDR1 ENHRY, CDR2 SYGVKD. This CDR3 is built from 13 residues. CDR3 nucleotide sequence: TGTGCCATCAGTGAAGGGACTTCCTACGAGCAGTACTTC. Its protein is CAISEGTSYEQYF.

This rearrangement joins TRBV28 to TRBJ2-7; no clear D. Germline V gene data show CDR1 as MDHEN and CDR2 as SYDVKM. V was trimmed by 6 bases and J by 0 bases, leaving 9 bases between them. CDR3 length: 13 residues. CDR3 protein: CASSQPSSYEQYF. Here the CDR3 DNA reads TGTGCCAGCAGCCAACCCAGCTCCTACGAGCAGTACTTC. Full variable domain (rest looked up from reference TRBV28 and TRBJ2-7): DVKVTQSSRYLVKRTGEKVFLECVQDMDHENMFWYRQDPGLGLRLIYFSYDVKMKEKGDIPEGYSVSREKKERFSLILESASTNQTSMYLCASSQPSSYEQYFGPGTRLTVT.

The CDR3 coding sequence is TGTGCCAGCCGCGAGGGGGGACAGGGTTTCCAGCCCCAGCATTTT. Protein product: CASREGGQGFQPQHF. The V and J genes are TRBV2 and TRBJ1-5; 9 bases fit TRBD1. Trimming cost V 8 bases and J 7 bases; bases outside gene matches: 12. The V gene's germline CDR1 is SNHLY and CDR2 FYNNEI. CDR3 length equals 15 residues.

The chain is built from TRBV4-3 and TRBJ1-4; no clear D. Trimming left V 0 bases short and J 7 bases short, with 12 bases between. The CDR3 spans 15 residues. Germline loops: CDR1 LGHNA, CDR2 YSLEER. The CDR3 bases are TGCGCCAGCAGCCAAGACCGGGGAAGAGGTGAAAAACTGTTTTTT. Its translation: CASSQDRGRGEKLFF.

The sample holds one count of this clone. The V and J genes are TRBV2 and TRBJ1-2; D possibly corresponds to TRBD1 (6 bases). In germline, CDR1 is SNHLY, CDR2 FYNNEI. V dropped 6 bases and J dropped 4 bases, with 12 bases sitting between them. The CDR3 totals 13 residues. The CDR3 coding sequence is TGTGCCAGCAGCCAAAGGGGGGGCTATGGCTACACCTTC. It is translated as CASSQRGGYGYTF. Together with reference TRBV2 and TRBJ1-2, the CDR3 gives the full variable domain: EPEVTQTPSHQVTQMGQEVILRCVPISNHLYFYWYRQILGQKVEFLVSFYNNEISEKSEIFDDQFSVERPDGSNFTLKIRSTKLEDSAMYFCASSQRGGYGYTFGSGTRLTVV.

This CDR3 is CASSVYPADNSPLHF. DNA of the CDR3: TGTGCCAGCAGCGTGTACCCGGCGGACAATTCACCCCTCCACTTT. The rearrangement joins TRBV5-5 to TRBJ1-6, with D unresolved. The CDR3 contains 15 residues. Germline CDR1 SGHKS, CDR2 YYEKEE (reference sequence). Trimming shortened V by 4 bases and J by 7 bases, and 15 bases separated the two germline ends.